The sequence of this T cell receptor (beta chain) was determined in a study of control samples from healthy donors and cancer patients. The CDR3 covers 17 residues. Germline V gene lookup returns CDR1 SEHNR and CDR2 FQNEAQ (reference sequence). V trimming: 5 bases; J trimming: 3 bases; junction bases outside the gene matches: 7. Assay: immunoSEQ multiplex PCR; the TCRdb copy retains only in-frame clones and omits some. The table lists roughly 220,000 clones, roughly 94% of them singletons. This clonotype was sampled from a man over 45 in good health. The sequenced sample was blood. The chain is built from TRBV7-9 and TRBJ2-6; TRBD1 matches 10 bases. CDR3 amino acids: CASSTWTGGDGANVLTF. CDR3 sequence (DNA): TGTGCCAGCAGCACCTGGACAGGGGGAGATGGGGCCAACGTCCTGACTTTC.